These 20 T cell receptor beta chains originate from one sample sequenced in a study of T cell changes during pregnancy in multiple sclerosis. The method was immunoSEQ multiplex PCR; TCRdb's version includes in-frame clones alone and lacks a portion of them. Here the sample spans some 21,000 clones, approximately 90% being singletons. This material consisted of CD4+ T cells from peripheral blood mononuclear cells, taken in the third trimester of pregnancy. The source is a female donor with multiple sclerosis, enrolled in a pregnancy study.

V and J are TRBV4-1 and TRBJ1-2; D is perhaps TRBD1 (6 bases). The CDR3 length is 15 residues. Per germline, CDR1 MGHRA and CDR2 YSYEKL. Between the trimmed V and J ends, which lost 0 bases and 3 bases, there was a span of 11 bases. CDR3 DNA: TGCGCCAGCAGCCAAGACAACAGGGAGTACTATGGCTACACCTTC. Protein: CASSQDNREYYGYTF.

The rearrangement joins TRBV4-1 to TRBJ2-1; D gene ambiguous. There are 15 residues in the CDR3. V shed 2 bases and J shed 5 bases, with 13 bases lying between them. CDR1 is MGHRA and CDR2 is YSYEKL in the germline V gene. CDR3 amino acids: CASSQRVAENNEQFF. CDR3 bases: TGCGCCAGCAGCCAACGGGTAGCTGAGAACAATGAGCAGTTCTTC.

This clone has a single count. The CDR3 region has the DNA TGTGCCATCAGTGAGAGGGACAGTAGAGAGACCCAGTACTTC. It encodes CAISERDSRETQYF. The V and J genes are TRBV10-3 and TRBJ2-5; TRBD1 agrees at 7 bases. The J segment lost 4 bases and the V segment lost 2 bases, leaving 4 bases of the junction unmatched. Germline V gene lookup returns CDR1 ENHRY and CDR2 SYGVKD. The CDR3 extends over 14 amino acids.

V gene TRBV5-1 combines with J gene TRBJ2-1; 9 nucleotides line up with TRBD2. The CDR3 covers 16 residues. Unmatched junction bases numbered 8, after V lost 0 bases and J lost 7 bases. The germline gives CDR1 SGHRS, CDR2 YFSETQ. The CDR3 bases are TGCGCCAGCAGCTTGGGGTCCAGCGGGGGGTATAATGAGCAGTTCTTC. It is translated as CASSLGSSGGYNEQFF.

The chain couples TRBV9 to TRBJ1-2, with D possibly matching TRBD1 (5 bases). The CDR3 loop spans 12 amino acids. Trimming cost V 4 bases and J 8 bases, with 12 bases left between them. CDR1 and CDR2 (germline): SGDLS, YYNGEE. The CDR3 DNA reads TGTGCCAGCAGCCCGTTGGGGGGGGGCTACACCTTC. Its protein is CASSPLGGGYTF.

The chain links TRBV11-2 to TRBJ2-3, with TRBD2 identical over 8 bases. The CDR3 covers 18 residues. The V gene's germline CDR1 is SGHAT and CDR2 FQNNGV. Trimming took 0 bases from V and 2 from J; bases not matched to a gene: 10. The CDR3 DNA follows: TGTGCCAGCAGCTTAGAACCCCTTGCGGGGGGCCTCACAGATACGCAGTATTTT. Its translation is CASSLEPLAGGLTDTQYF.

V usage is TRBV6-6 and J usage is TRBJ2-7; 8 nucleotides line up with TRBD1. The CDR3 extends over 14 amino acids. The germline gives CDR1 MNHNY, CDR2 SVGAGI (reference sequence). Trimming removed 4 bases from V and 3 bases from J; junction bases left unmatched: 5. As DNA, the CDR3 is TGTGCCAGCAGTTTTGCGGGACAGGTCTACGAGCAGTACTTC. Protein sequence: CASSFAGQVYEQYF.

The chain has TRBV7-2 and TRBJ2-5, with 10 bases lining up with TRBD1. This CDR3 has 15 residues. The germline gives CDR1 SGHTA, CDR2 FQGNSA. V lost 5 bases and J lost 4; bases outside the gene matches: 7. The CDR3 here is CASSRDRGLGETQYF. CDR3 sequence (DNA): TGTGCCAGCAGCCGGGACAGGGGATTAGGAGAGACCCAGTACTTC.

The chain couples TRBV27 to TRBJ2-2, with D tentatively TRBD2 (6 bases). The CDR3 extends over 16 amino acids. Trimming stripped 3 bases from V and 5 bases from J, with 16 bases between. Germline CDR1 is MNHEY and CDR2 is SMNVEV (reference sequence). CDR3 residues: CASSFSSRRGTGELFF. The CDR3, as DNA: TGTGCCAGCAGTTTTTCGTCGAGGAGGGGAACCGGGGAGCTGTTTTTT.

This chain links TRBV9 with TRBJ2-3, with TRBD2 matching over 10 bases. The junction had 11 bases not matched to a gene; V was cut back by 0 bases and J by 1 base. The germline gives CDR1 SGDLS, CDR2 YYNGEE. The CDR3 runs 19 residues. The CDR3 sequence: CASSVAGAGGGGGTDTQYF. The CDR3 nucleotides are TGTGCCAGCAGCGTAGCCGGAGCGGGGGGGGGTGGTGGCACAGATACGCAGTATTTT.

This clone appeared a single time. The rearrangement joins TRBV5-3 to TRBJ1-2; 7 bases are a match to TRBD1. TRBV5-3 is classed as an ORF, of uncertain function. CDR3 length equals 14 residues. With V trimmed by 0 bases and J by 8 bases, 7 bases remained unmatched. The CDR3 region is CARSLGRGPPGYTF. Here the CDR3 DNA reads TGTGCCAGAAGCTTGGGTAGGGGGCCCCCCGGCTACACCTTC.

The CDR3 bases are TGTGCCAGCAGAGAACTGAAAGGAAACACCATATATTTT. Translation: CASRELKGNTIYF. The chain uses TRBV6-6 and TRBJ1-3; D is uncertain. The CDR3 is 13 amino acids. The germline gives CDR1 MNHNY, CDR2 SVGAGI (reference sequence). Between the trimmed V and J ends, which lost 6 bases and 4 bases, there was a span of 10 bases.

The chain recombines TRBV18 with TRBJ2-1, with TRBD2 matching over 12 bases. From germline, CDR1 is KGHSH and CDR2 LQKENI. The CDR3 loop spans 16 amino acids. J gave up 4 bases and V 3 bases, and 4 bases lay outside the gene matches. CDR3 in amino acids: CASSPPSGGAYNEQFF. CDR3 bases: TGTGCCAGCTCACCCCCTAGCGGGGGGGCGTACAATGAGCAGTTCTTC.

The J gene is TRBJ2-2, the V gene TRBV5-1; a weak D match, TRBD1 (6 bases). The V end was cut by 1 base, the J end by 4 bases, with 11 bases between. The CDR3 runs to 15 residues. Per germline, CDR1 SGHRS and CDR2 YFSETQ. CDR3 region: CASSLSPRGTGELFF. The CDR3 nucleotides are TGCGCCAGCAGCTTGAGTCCCAGGGGCACCGGGGAGCTGTTTTTT.

V gene TRBV5-6 combines with J gene TRBJ2-3; 9 bases are a match to TRBD2. The V gene end was trimmed by 1 base and the J gene end by 2 bases; junction bases not matched to a gene: 8. The CDR3 length is 17 residues. Germline CDR1 and CDR2: SGHDT and YYEEEE. CDR3 sequence reads: CASSLTSGSSDTDTQYF. As DNA, the CDR3 is TGTGCCAGCAGCTTGACTAGCGGGTCCTCAGACACAGATACGCAGTATTTT.

V is TRBV5-4 and J is TRBJ1-1, with a weak D call TRBD1 (6 bases). The V end was cut by 4 bases, the J end by 0 bases, with 16 bases between. Germline V gene sequence: CDR1 SGHNT, CDR2 YYREEE (reference sequence). This CDR3 region has 16 residues. DNA of the CDR3: TGTGCCAGCAGCATTACAGGGAAGGGGCTGAACACTGAAGCTTTCTTT. Encoded protein: CASSITGKGLNTEAFF. Drawing the rest from reference TRBV5-4 and TRBJ1-1, the complete variable domain is ETGVTQSPTHLIKTRGQQVTLRCSSQSGHNTVSWYQQALGQGPQFIFQYYREEENGRGNFPPRFSGLQFPNYSSELNVNALELDDSALYLCASSITGKGLNTEAFFGQGTRLTVV.

This sequence joins TRBV21-1 and TRBJ2-3; TRBD2 was called by the table and not checked on the DNA. TRBV21-1 is a pseudogene segment. The CDR3 runs to 14 residues. In DNA form, the CDR3 reads TGTGCCAGCAGCAACCGGGGGACTGTAGATACGCAGTATTTT. Translation: CASSNRGTVDTQYF.

The rearrangement links TRBV29-1 to TRBJ1-1, with a possible D match to TRBD1 (5 bases). This CDR3 has 14 residues. V dropped 7 bases and J dropped 1 base, with 16 bases sitting between them. The germline V gene encodes CDR1 SQVTM and CDR2 ANQGSEA. The CDR3 DNA follows: TGCAGCGCCTCAGGGCTGAACTGGAACACTGAAGCTTTCTTT. The encoded protein is CSASGLNWNTEAFF.

The chain has TRBV2 and TRBJ1-6, with 8 positions matching TRBD1. Trimming took 7 bases from V and 0 from J; bases not matched to a gene: 14. This CDR3 spans 19 amino acids. CDR1 and CDR2 from the germline V gene are SNHLY and FYNNEI. CDR3 sequence (DNA): TGTGCCAGCAACGCCCCTGGGACAGGTCTGAGCTCCTATAATTCACCCCTCCACTTT. Translating gives CASNAPGTGLSSYNSPLHF.

V is TRBV19 and J is TRBJ2-7; TRBD2 is a possible D gene (6 bases). The CDR3 is 15 amino acids. In germline, CDR1 is LNHDA, CDR2 SQIVND (reference sequence). V gave up 4 bases and J gave up 2 bases, with 15 bases separating them. CDR3 nucleotide sequence: TGTGCCAGTAGTAGTCCGGGCCGGGGGACCTACGAGCAGTACTTC. Residues: CASSSPGRGTYEQYF.